The clone carrying this TCR beta chain was seen only a few times. Participants, about 18 to 90 years old, spanned under 25 US areas. Cohort allocation depended upon clinical history that participants reported. In Cohort 3, a recovered donor had either two negative PCRs, clearance, or symptom resolution. Authors' methods: Using reference gene primer amplification, nucleated cell counts were estimated. Method: immunoSEQ multiplex PCR; TCRdb's copy keeps in-frame clones and lacks some. The V and J calls and clone size were taken over from that table, and D and trimming were inferred from the DNA. The sample has about 220,000 clones, 82% seen once. This sample is part of a study of blood T cell repertoires in COVID-19. This CDR3 spans 14 amino acids. V dropped 3 bases and J dropped 4 bases, with 13 bases sitting between them. Germline-derived CDR1 and CDR2 are DFQATT and SNEGSKA (reference sequence).

The TCR was taken from an older woman who had recovered from COVID-19. The sample was PBMCs or T cells enriched from blood (not recorded which). The chain has TRBV20-1 and TRBJ1-5; D not certain. CDR3 amino acids: CSASGQFFNQPQHF. CDR3 nucleotide sequence: TGCAGTGCTAGTGGGCAGTTTTTTAATCAGCCCCAGCATTTT.